This entry lists 6 T cell receptor beta chains sequenced from one sample in a study of blood T cell repertoires in COVID-19. This table comes from immunoSEQ multiplex PCR, and its TCRdb copy is limited to in-frame clones, with some not included. The repertoire holds around 260,000 clones, with approximately 85% as singletons. Sequencing was carried out using PBMCs or T cells enriched from blood (not recorded which). The receptors were gathered from a woman in her twenties or thirties who had recovered from COVID-19.

This chain connects TRBV7-9 to TRBJ1-3; TRBD1 matches at 7 bases. CDR3 length equals 17 residues. From germline, CDR1 is SEHNR and CDR2 FQNEAQ (reference sequence). With 3 bases clipped from V and 0 bases from J, the junction kept 8 bases outside the gene matches. The CDR3 DNA reads as TGTGCCAGCAGCTTGTGGACAGGTCGAAGCTCTGGAAACACCATATATTTT. It codes for CASSLWTGRSSGNTIYF.

Points on this clone: A single base separates this from a much larger clone, so it may be a read error. This rearrangement joins TRBV2 to TRBJ2-5; D is perhaps TRBD1 (6 bases). The CDR3 sequence is 13 residues long. Looked up from germline, CDR1 is SNHLY and CDR2 is FYNNEI. Trimming pared 6 bases from V and 2 bases from J, leaving 10 bases between. The CDR3 DNA sequence: TGTGCCAGCAGCCGACAGGAACAAGAGACCCAGTACTTC. Translation gives CASSRQEQETQYF.

This clone was counted a single time. V is TRBV28 and J is TRBJ2-1; D is perhaps TRBD1 (6 bases). Looked up from germline, CDR1 is MDHEN and CDR2 is SYDVKM. V was trimmed by 2 bases and J by 9 bases, leaving 17 bases between them. CDR3 length: 15 amino acids. The CDR3 region is CASSLGATGSGEQFF. The CDR3 DNA reads TGTGCCAGCAGTTTAGGTGCCACAGGGTCGGGTGAGCAGTTCTTC.

The chain carries TRBV4-2 and TRBJ1-4, with D tentatively TRBD1 (5 bases). Germline V gene sequence: CDR1 LGHNA, CDR2 YNFKEQ. The CDR3 runs to 14 residues. Trimming took off 0 bases at V and 6 bases at J, with 8 bases between the two ends. As DNA, the CDR3 is TGTGCCAGCAGCCAAGATCAGGGCTATGAAAAACTGTTTTTT. Translating gives CASSQDQGYEKLFF.

V and J are TRBV28 and TRBJ2-6, with 7 bases matching TRBD1. J gave up 0 bases and V 7 bases, and 9 bases lay outside the gene matches. The CDR3 covers 17 residues. Germline-derived CDR1 and CDR2 are MDHEN and SYDVKM. The DNA for the CDR3 is TGTGCCAGCAACAGGGGCGTCCTCCCCTCTGGGGCCAACGTCCTGACTTTC. It codes for CASNRGVLPSGANVLTF.

The rearrangement joins TRBV29-1 to TRBJ2-5; maybe TRBD2 (5 bases). Germline CDR1 and CDR2: SQVTM and ANQGSEA. V was trimmed by 7 bases and J by 5 bases, leaving 20 bases between them. CDR3 length: 14 amino acids. CDR3 nucleotide sequence: TGCAGCGCTGGAGGCTACAGCCAGCACGAGACCCAGTACTTC. It is translated as CSAGGYSQHETQYF.